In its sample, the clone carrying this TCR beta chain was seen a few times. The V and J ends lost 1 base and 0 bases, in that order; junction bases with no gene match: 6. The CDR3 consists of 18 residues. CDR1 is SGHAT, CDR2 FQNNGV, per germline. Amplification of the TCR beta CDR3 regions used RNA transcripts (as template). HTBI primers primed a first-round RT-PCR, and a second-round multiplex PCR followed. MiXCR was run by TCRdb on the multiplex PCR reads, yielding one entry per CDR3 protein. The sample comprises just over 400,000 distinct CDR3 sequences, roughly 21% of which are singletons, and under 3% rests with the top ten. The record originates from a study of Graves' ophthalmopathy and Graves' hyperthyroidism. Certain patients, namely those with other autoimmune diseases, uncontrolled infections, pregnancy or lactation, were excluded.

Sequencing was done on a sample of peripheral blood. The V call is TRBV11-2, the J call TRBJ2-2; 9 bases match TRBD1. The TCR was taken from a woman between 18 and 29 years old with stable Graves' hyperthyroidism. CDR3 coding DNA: TGTGCCAGCAGCTTAGTTCCACAGGGGGCTTCGAACACCGGGGAGCTGTTTTTT. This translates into CASSLVPQGASNTGELFF.